This T cell receptor beta chain came from a study of cytomegalovirus exposure and HLA in healthy donors. Primers: 60 Vbeta forward and 13 Jbeta reverse. Clones were sequenced by immunoSEQ multiplex PCR, and TCRdb holds only the in-frame ones, with some missing. The sample records about 90,000 clones, around 76% being singletons. Points on this clone: Its antigen is not known.

Overall study findings and caveats: Most TCRs appeared rarely, but some public TCRs recurred in many donors.

Sequencing used PBMCs. This sequence was found in a woman aged 55-70 years in good health and CMV-seropositive.

CDR3 in DNA: TGTGCCTGGAGGAGAGGGGGCGAGGGAAACACCATATATTTT. It is translated as CAWRRGGEGNTIYF. The chain employs TRBV30 and TRBJ1-3, with TRBD1 matching over 7 bases. This CDR3 has 14 residues. Germline assignment: CDR1 GTSNPN and CDR2 SVGIG (reference sequence). Losses at the gene ends were 3 bases for V and 4 bases for J; bases not matched to a gene: 6.